The rows below give T cell receptor beta chains drawn from one sample of a study of cytomegalovirus exposure and HLA in healthy donors. Sequencing was performed with immunoSEQ multiplex PCR; in TCRdb, only in-frame clones are kept and a portion is missing. The sample has 150,000 to 200,000 clones, roughly 77% seen once; the top ten hold 7.7%. The material sequenced was PBMCs. The receptors come from a woman in her thirties or forties in good health and CMV-seropositive. The conserved cysteine and the conserved F or W are not part of the CDR3 here.

V	J	CDR3
TRBV7-9	TRBJ2-7	ASSISSGRMYEQY
TRBV13	TRBJ2-7	ASSLENRGYEQY
TRBV13	TRBJ1-6	ARGELSSSPLH
TRBV19	TRBJ2-2	ASTLWTSGSNELF
TRBV6-5	TRBJ2-7	ASSYAGGSGSYEQY
TRBV7-9	TRBJ2-5	SSSPLSETQY
TRBV6-5	TRBJ2-7	ASSASSGTPYEQY
TRBV19	TRBJ1-2	ASGESGGASGGYT
TRBV7-2	TRBJ2-3	ASSPRTSGRLTDTDTQY
TRBV28	TRBJ1-5	ASRGIRGYNQPQH
TRBV5-1	TRBJ2-1	ASSLRPGQTYNEQF
TRBV18	TRBJ2-7	ASSPGSEQY
TRBV27	TRBJ1-2	ASSSTTINYGYT
TRBV4-3	-	ASSQVPSTYEQY
TRBV19	TRBJ1-1	ASSSSRGQGTEAF
TRBV9	TRBJ1-1	ASSVVLGTASEAF
TRBV2	TRBJ1-1	ASSEELNTEAF
TRBV5-4	TRBJ2-2	ASSRDIGNTGELF
TRBV28	TRBJ2-7	ASALRSGVSYEQY
TRBV29-1	TRBJ2-7	SVYTGGTYEQY
TRBV28	TRBJ2-7	ASRSRGRREQY
TRBV5-5	TRBJ2-7	ASSLLAGAYEQY
TRBV18	TRBJ2-1	ASSPSGVYNEQF
TRBV28	TRBJ2-7	ASITAGTGTGEQY
TRBV28	TRBJ2-1	ASSDRDSDNEQF
TRBV28	TRBJ2-7	ASSLVQGYEQY